This entry concerns a single T cell receptor beta chain. The sample is drawn from a study of blood T cell repertoires in COVID-19. Original processing notes: Estimation of nucleated cell counts was performed using reference gene primer amplification. Repertoires were generated with immunoSEQ multiplex PCR, while TCRdb's copy carries only in-frame clones and drops some. D and trimming were read from the DNA, whereas the V and J calls and clone size are those reported in that table. The sample holds tens of thousands of clones, over 70% seen once. V lost 4 bases and J 5 bases, leaving 17 bases between the germline ends. Germline V lookup: CDR1 MNHEY, CDR2 SMNVEV (reference sequence). The CDR3 loop spans 15 amino acids.

The source is a woman in her seventies with acute or convalescent COVID-19. The genes are TRBV27 and TRBJ1-1; D is ambiguous. Sequencing used peripheral blood. CDR3 nucleotide sequence: TGTGCCAGCAGTTCCATCACTAGCGGGTGGACTGAAGCTTTCTTT. Protein sequence: CASSSITSGWTEAFF.